This is a list of T cell receptor beta chains from one sample in a study of T cell changes during pregnancy in multiple sclerosis. Sequencing was performed with immunoSEQ multiplex PCR; in TCRdb, only in-frame clones are kept and a portion is missing. Among some 45,000 clones listed, 95% were seen once. The material sequenced was CD8+ T cells from peripheral blood mononuclear cells, taken in the first trimester of pregnancy. These TCRs come from a female donor with multiple sclerosis, enrolled in a pregnancy study. CDR3s include the opening cysteine and the closing phenylalanine or tryptophan. The order of the fields is D gene, V gene, clone size, J gene, CDR3 DNA, CDR3 protein. D genes are given only for firm matches. Where a row states a size, it is once, few, many or the class of an expanded clone; other rows omit it.

NA	TRBV27	NA	TRBJ1-5	TGTGCCAGCAGTTTGACAGGCAATCAGCCCCAGCATTTT	CASSLTGNQPQHF
NA	TRBV7-9	NA	TRBJ2-3	TGTGCCAGCAGCTTAGACCTCGGGCGGGCCACAGATACGCAGTATTTT	CASSLDLGRATDTQYF
NA	TRBV19	NA	TRBJ2-7	TGTGCCAGTAGTATGGGGACGGGAGAAGTCTACGAGCAGTACTTC	CASSMGTGEVYEQYF
NA	TRBV29-1	NA	TRBJ2-7	TGCAGCGTTGGTCTGAGGGACGAGCAGTACTTC	CSVGLRDEQYF
NA	TRBV30	few	TRBJ1-1	TGTGCCTGGGGCACCGCGGGGTTGGGGACTGAAGCTTTCTTT	CAWGTAGLGTEAFF
TRBD2	TRBV10-1	NA	TRBJ2-2	TGCGCCAGCGCTGCGGGAGCGGGAGGATACACCGGGGAGCTGTTTTTT	CASAAGAGGYTGELFF
NA	TRBV27	NA	TRBJ2-1	TGTGCCAGCAGTTTTCGGGGAGGCGGGAATGAGCAGTTCTTC	CASSFRGGGNEQFF
NA	TRBV7-6	once	TRBJ2-2	TGTGCCAGCAGCTTAGCGGGGGGGGCGAGTTCCGGGGAGCTGTTTTTT	CASSLAGGASSGELFF
NA	TRBV7-9	NA	TRBJ2-2	TGTGCCAGCAGCTTACCAAATGGGAGGCCCGGGGAGCTGTTTTTT	CASSLPNGRPGELFF
NA	TRBV27	once	TRBJ2-1	TGTGCCAGCAGTTTAGGCAGAAACAATGAGCAGTTCTTC	CASSLGRNNEQFF